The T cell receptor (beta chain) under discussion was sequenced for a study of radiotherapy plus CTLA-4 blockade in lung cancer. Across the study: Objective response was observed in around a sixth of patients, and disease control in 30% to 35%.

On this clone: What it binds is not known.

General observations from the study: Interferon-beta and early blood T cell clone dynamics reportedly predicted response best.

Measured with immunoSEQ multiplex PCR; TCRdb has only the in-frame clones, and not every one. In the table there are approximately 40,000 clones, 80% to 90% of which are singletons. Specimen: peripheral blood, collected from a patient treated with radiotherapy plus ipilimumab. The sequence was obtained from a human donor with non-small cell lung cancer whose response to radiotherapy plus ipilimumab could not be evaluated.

CDR3 protein: CASSFEYNQPQHF. In DNA form, the CDR3 reads TGTGCCAGCAGTTTTGAGTATAATCAGCCCCAGCATTTT. The chain couples TRBV27 to TRBJ1-5; no firm D call. Trimming shortened V by 3 bases and J by 4 bases, and 7 bases separated the two germline ends. The CDR3 covers 13 residues. From germline, CDR1 is MNHEY and CDR2 SMNVEV (reference sequence).